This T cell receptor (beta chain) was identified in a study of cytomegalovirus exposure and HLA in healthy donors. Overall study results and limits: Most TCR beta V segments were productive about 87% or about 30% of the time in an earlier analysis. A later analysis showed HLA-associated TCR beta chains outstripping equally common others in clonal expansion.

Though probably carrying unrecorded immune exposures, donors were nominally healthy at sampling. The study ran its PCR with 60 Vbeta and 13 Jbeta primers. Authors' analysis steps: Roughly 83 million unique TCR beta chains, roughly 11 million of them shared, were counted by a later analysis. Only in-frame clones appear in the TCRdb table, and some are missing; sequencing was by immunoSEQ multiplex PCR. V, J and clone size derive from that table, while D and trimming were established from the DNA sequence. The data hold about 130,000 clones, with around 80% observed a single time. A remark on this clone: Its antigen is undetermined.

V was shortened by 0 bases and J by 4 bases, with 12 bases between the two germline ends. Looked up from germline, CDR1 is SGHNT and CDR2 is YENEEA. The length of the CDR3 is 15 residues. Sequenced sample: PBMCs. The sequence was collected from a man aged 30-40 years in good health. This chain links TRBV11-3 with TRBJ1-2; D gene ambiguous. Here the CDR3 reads CASSLDASGFYGYTF. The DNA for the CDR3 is TGTGCCAGCAGCTTAGACGCATCGGGGTTCTATGGCTACACCTTC.